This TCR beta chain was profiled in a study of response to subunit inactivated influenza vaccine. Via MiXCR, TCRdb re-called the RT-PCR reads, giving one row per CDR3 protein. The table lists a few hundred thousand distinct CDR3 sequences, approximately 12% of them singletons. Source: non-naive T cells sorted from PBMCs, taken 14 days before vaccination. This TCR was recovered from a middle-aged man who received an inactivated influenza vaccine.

The CDR3 protein is CASRGRSSYNEQFF. In nucleotides, the CDR3 is TGTGCCAGCCGAGGGCGGAGCTCCTACAATGAGCAGTTCTTC. The gene calls are TRBV15 and TRBJ2-1; D perhaps matches TRBD2 (5 bases). Between the trimmed V and J ends, which lost 10 bases and 0 bases, there was a span of 13 bases. CDR1 is LNHNV, CDR2 YYDKDF, per germline (reference sequence). The length of the CDR3 is 14 residues.